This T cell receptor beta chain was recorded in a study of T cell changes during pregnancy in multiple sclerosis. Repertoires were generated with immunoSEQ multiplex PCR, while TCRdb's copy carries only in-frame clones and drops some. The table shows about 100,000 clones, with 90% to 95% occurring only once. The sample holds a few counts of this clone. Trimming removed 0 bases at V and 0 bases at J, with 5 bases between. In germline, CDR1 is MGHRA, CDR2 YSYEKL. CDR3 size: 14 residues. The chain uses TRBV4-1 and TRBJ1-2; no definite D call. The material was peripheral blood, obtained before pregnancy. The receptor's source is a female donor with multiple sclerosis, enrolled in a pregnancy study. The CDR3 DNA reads TGCGCCAGCAGCCAAGACGGAGCTAACTATGGCTACACCTTC. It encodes CASSQDGANYGYTF.